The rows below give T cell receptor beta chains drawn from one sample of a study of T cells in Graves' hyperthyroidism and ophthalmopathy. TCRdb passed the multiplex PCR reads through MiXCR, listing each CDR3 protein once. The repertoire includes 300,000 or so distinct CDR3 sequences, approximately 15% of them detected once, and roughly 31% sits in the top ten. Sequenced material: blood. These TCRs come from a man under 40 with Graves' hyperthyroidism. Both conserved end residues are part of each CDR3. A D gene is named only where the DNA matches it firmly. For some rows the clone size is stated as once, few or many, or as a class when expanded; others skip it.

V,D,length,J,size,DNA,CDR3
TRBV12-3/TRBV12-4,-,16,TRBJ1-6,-,TGTGCCAGCAGCGTAGCTGCGGACGGGGAAAATTCACCCCTCCACTTT,CASSVAADGENSPLHF
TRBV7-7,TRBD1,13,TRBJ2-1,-,TGTGCTAGCAGCGCCGACAGGGTCCATGAGCAGTTCTTC,CASSADRVHEQFF
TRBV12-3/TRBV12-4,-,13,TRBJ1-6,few,TGTGCCAGCAGAGGGGGGGGGGATTCACCCCTCCACTTT,CASRGGGDSPLHF
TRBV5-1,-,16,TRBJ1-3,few,TGCGCCAGCAGCTTGGCCGTCGCGGGTTCCGGAAACACCATATATTTT,CASSLAVAGSGNTIYF
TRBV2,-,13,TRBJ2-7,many,TGTGCCAGCAGTCCAACCCCCCCCAACGAGCAGTACTTC,CASSPTPPNEQYF
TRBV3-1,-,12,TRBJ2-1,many,TGTGCCAGCAGCCCCTTTGAGAATGAGCAGTTCTTC,CASSPFENEQFF
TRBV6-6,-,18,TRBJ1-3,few,TGTGCCAGCAGTTACTCGGAAAGATCCCCCCGCGGAGGAAACACCATATATTTT,CASSYSERSPRGGNTIYF
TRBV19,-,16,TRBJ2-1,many,TGTGCCAGTAGTATGCCCAGGGGAGCAGGGAGCGGTGAGCAGTTCTTC,CASSMPRGAGSGEQFF
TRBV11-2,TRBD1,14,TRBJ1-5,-,TGTGCCAGCAGCTCCGACAGGGCTAGGCAGCCCCAGCATTTT,CASSSDRARQPQHF
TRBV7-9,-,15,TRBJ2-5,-,TGTGCCAGCAGCTTAGTGTGGGGGGGCAGAGAGACCCAGTACTTC,CASSLVWGGRETQYF
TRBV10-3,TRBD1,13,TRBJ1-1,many,TGTGCCGTTGTAGCCGGGACAGGGGCTGAAGCTTTCTTT,CAVVAGTGAEAFF
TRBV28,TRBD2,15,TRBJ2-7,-,TGTGCCAGCACTTCTAGCGGGAGCATGGGCCACGAGCAGTACTTC,CASTSSGSMGHEQYF
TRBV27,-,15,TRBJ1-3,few,TGTGCCAGCAGTATTAATACAGGGTCTGGAAACACCATATATTTT,CASSINTGSGNTIYF
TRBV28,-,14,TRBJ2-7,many,TGTGCCAGCAGTTCGGGCGGCGGAGTCTACGAGCAGTACTTC,CASSSGGGVYEQYF
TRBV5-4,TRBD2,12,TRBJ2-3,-,TGTGCCAGCAGTCCTAGCGGACCAGCGCAGTATTTT,CASSPSGPAQYF
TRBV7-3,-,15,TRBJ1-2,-,TGTGCCAGCAGCCCATTTGCCGGGACAAAATATGGCTACACCTTC,CASSPFAGTKYGYTF
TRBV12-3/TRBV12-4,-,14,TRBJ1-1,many,TGTGCCAGCAGTCTACAGGGTATAAGCACTGAAGCTTTCTTT,CASSLQGISTEAFF
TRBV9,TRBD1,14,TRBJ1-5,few,TGTGCCAGCAGCGGTGGACAGGGCGGGCAGCCCCAGCATTTT,CASSGGQGGQPQHF
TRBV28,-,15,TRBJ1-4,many,TGTGCCAGCAGTCGTTGGTCTGCAACTAATGAAAAACTGTTTTTT,CASSRWSATNEKLFF
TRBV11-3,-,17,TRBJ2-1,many,TGTGCCAGCAGCTTAAGGATTGGAGCGGACCCCGGGGATGAGCAGTTCTTC,CASSLRIGADPGDEQFF
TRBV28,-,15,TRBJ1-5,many,TGTGCCAGCAGTACTGACGAGTATAGCAATCAGCCCCAGCATTTT,CASSTDEYSNQPQHF
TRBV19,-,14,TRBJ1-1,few,TGTGCCAGTAGTATCTTTGGGGGAACGACTGAAGCTTTCTTT,CASSIFGGTTEAFF
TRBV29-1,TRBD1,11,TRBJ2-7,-,TGCAGCGTAGACAGGGGAGGCGAGCAGTACTTC,CSVDRGGEQYF
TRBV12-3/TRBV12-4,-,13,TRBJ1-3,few,TGTGCCAGCAGAGACACCTCTGGAAACACCATATATTTT,CASRDTSGNTIYF
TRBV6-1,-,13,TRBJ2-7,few,TGTGCCAGCAGTAGGGACACTACCTACGAGCAGTACTTC,CASSRDTTYEQYF
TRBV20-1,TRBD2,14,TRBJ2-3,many,TGCAGTGCCGCCGAGGGACTAAACACAGATACGCAGTATTTT,CSAAEGLNTDTQYF
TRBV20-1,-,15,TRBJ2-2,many,TGCAGTGCTAGAGATCGTAGGACCCCCGGCGGGGAGCTGTTTTTT,CSARDRRTPGGELFF
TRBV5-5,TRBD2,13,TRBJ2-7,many,TGTGCCAGCAGCTTGGTCTCGGGAGGCGAGCAGTACTTC,CASSLVSGGEQYF
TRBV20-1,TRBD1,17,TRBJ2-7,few,TGCAGTGCTAGACCCCGCACTGTCCAGGGGGCTAGGTACGAGCAGTACTTC,CSARPRTVQGARYEQYF
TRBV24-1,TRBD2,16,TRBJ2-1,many,TGTGCCACCAGTGACCATAGCGGGAGTCTCTACAATGAGCAGTTCTTC,CATSDHSGSLYNEQFF
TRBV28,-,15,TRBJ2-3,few,TGTGCCAGCAGTTTCGCATTCGGACACACAGATACGCAGTATTTT,CASSFAFGHTDTQYF
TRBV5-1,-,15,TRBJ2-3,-,TGCGCCAGCAGCTTGTTTGACAGAGTCACAGATACGCAGTATTTT,CASSLFDRVTDTQYF
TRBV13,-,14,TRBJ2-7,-,TGTGCCAGCAGCTTCTCCAGGGGCCGGGGGGAGCAGTACTTC,CASSFSRGRGEQYF
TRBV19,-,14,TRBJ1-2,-,TGTGCCAGTAGGACCCCTGGGGTTAACTATGGCTACACCTTC,CASRTPGVNYGYTF
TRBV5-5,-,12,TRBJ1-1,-,TGTGCCAGCGGCTTTTGGGGCACTGAAGCTTTCTTT,CASGFWGTEAFF
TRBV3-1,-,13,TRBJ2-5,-,TGTGCCAGCAGCCAACAAGACCAAGAGACCCAGTACTTC,CASSQQDQETQYF
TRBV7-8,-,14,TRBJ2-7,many,TGTGCCAGCAGCTTAGGACAGGAAGGCCTCGAGCAGTACTTC,CASSLGQEGLEQYF
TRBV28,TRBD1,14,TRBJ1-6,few,TGTGCCAGCAGTGAGTCAGGGGGTTACTCACCCCTCCACTTT,CASSESGGYSPLHF
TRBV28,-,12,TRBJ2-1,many,TGTGCCACACGTACAGGGTACAATGAGCAGTTCTTC,CATRTGYNEQFF
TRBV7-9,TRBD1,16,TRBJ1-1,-,TGTGCCAGCAGTTGGGGACAGCGGGTCCGGGGGACTGAAGCTTTCTTT,CASSWGQRVRGTEAFF
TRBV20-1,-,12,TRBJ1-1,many,TGCAGTGCGCCGGGACCGGGGACTGAAGCTTTCTTT,CSAPGPGTEAFF
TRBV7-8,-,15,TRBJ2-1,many,TGTGCCAGCAGCTTACTGGTCAGCAACGGTGGTGAGCAGTTCTTC,CASSLLVSNGGEQFF
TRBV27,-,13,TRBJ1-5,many,TGTGCCAGCAGTCGGCAGCCCAATCAGCCCCAGCATTTT,CASSRQPNQPQHF
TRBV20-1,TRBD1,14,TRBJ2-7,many,TGCAGTGCTAGGTCAGGGGGTTCCAGCTACGAGCAGTACTTC,CSARSGGSSYEQYF
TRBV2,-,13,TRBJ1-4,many,TGTGCCAGCAGACAGGGCCTTAATGAAAAACTGTTTTTT,CASRQGLNEKLFF
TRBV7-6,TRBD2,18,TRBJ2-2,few,TGTGCCAGCAGCCCGGGACTAGCGGGAGCTGGGGGAACCGGGGAGCTGTTTTTT,CASSPGLAGAGGTGELFF
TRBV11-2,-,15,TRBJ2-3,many,TGTGCCAGCAGCTTATGGGACCCTCGGGGAGATACGCAGTATTTT,CASSLWDPRGDTQYF
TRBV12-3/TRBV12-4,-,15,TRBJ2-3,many,TGTGCCAGCAGGCATACAGGGCTCGGCACAGATACGCAGTATTTT,CASRHTGLGTDTQYF
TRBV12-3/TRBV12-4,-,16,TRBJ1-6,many,TGTGCCAGCTCGAAAGAGCCAAACTCCTATAATTCACCCCTCCACTTT,CASSKEPNSYNSPLHF
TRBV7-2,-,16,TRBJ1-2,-,TGTGCCAGCAGCTTATTCAGGGGCAGAGCTTACTATGGCTACACCTTC,CASSLFRGRAYYGYTF
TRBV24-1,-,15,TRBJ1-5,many,TGTGCCACCAGTGATTCAAGACCCAGCAATCAGCCCCAGCATTTT,CATSDSRPSNQPQHF
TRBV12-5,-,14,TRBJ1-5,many,TGTGCTAGTGCTCGGGGCACAGGGCCTCAGCCCCAGCATTTT,CASARGTGPQPQHF
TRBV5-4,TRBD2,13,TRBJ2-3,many,TGTGCCAGCAGCGGACTAGGTGCAGATACGCAGTATTTT,CASSGLGADTQYF
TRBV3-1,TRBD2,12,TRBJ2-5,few,TGTGCCAGCAGCTCTCAAATAGCGGGAAAGTACTTC,CASSSQIAGKYF
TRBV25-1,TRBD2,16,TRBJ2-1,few,TGTGCCAGCAGCCCGCGCGGGAGTTGGGGTGATGATGAGCAGTTCTTC,CASSPRGSWGDDEQFF
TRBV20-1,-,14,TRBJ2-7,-,TGCAGTGCTAGACCCGCGACAGGGAGGAACGAGCAGTACTTC,CSARPATGRNEQYF
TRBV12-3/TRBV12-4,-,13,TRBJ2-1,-,TGTGCCAGCAGTTTCAATAGGGTCGGGGAGCAGTTCTTC,CASSFNRVGEQFF